The sequence of this T cell receptor beta chain was determined in a study of T cell clonality in common variable immunodeficiency. Study conclusions and caveats: In common variable immunodeficiency, TCR beta chains reportedly carried fewer deletions and N-nucleotide insertions. Compared with controls, CVID subjects had fewer shared TCRbeta clones. TCRbeta clonality was increased in CVID versus healthy controls.

CDR3 length: 15 residues. Trimming removed 5 bases from V and 2 bases from J; junction bases left unmatched: 6. Germline values: CDR1 SGHVS, CDR2 FNYEAQ. Control and CVID samples contributed equal amounts of genomic DNA. Clones were read by immunoSEQ multiplex PCR, and TCRdb kept only the in-frame ones, dropping some. The data show about 35,000 clones, with none appearing a single time. This clone was detected ten times or more. Antigen: not known. The missing CDR3 end, 3 residues past where the read stops, is filled in from the germline J gene. The receptor's source is a person between 18 and 69 years old in good health. The rearrangement uses TRBV7-6 and TRBJ2-5; 9 nucleotides agree with TRBD1. Material for sequencing was peripheral blood mononuclear cells. The DNA read from the CDR3 is TGTGCCAGCAGCCCTCGGGACAGGGTTCAAGAGACC. This gives the protein CASSPRDRVQET. The full CDR3 protein is CASSPRDRVQETQYF.